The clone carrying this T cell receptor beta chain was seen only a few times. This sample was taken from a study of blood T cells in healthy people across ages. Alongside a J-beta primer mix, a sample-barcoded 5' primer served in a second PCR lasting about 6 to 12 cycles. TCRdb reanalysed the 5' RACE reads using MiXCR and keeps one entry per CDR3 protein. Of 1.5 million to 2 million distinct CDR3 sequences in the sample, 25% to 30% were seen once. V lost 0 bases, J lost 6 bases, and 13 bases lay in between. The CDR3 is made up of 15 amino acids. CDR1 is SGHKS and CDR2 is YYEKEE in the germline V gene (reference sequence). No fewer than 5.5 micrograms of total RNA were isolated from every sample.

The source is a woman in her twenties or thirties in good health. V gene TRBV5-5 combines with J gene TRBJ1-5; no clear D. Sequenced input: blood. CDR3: CASSLEALSAQPQHF. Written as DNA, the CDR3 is TGTGCCAGCAGCTTGGAGGCGTTGTCAGCTCAGCCCCAGCATTTT.